The 8 T cell receptor beta chains in this list originate from one sample, sequenced in a study of cytomegalovirus exposure and HLA in healthy donors. Vbeta (60) and Jbeta (13) primers were used in the PCR. The method was immunoSEQ multiplex PCR; TCRdb's version includes in-frame clones alone and lacks a portion of them. The sample holds approximately 97,000 clones; 73% are singletons and the top ten take less than 4%. The sample was PBMCs. The receptors derive from a man aged 40-49 years in good health and CMV-seronegative.

This clone showed up many times. The chain is built from TRBV5-1 and TRBJ1-2; TRBD1 matches 9 bases. Trimming cost V 2 bases and J 7 bases; bases outside gene matches: 9. The CDR3 spans 15 residues. Germline CDR1 reads SGHRS; CDR2 reads YFSETQ. CDR3 in amino acids: CASSLTPQGAGGYTF. The CDR3 DNA sequence: TGCGCCAGCAGCTTAACCCCACAGGGGGCGGGTGGCTACACCTTC.

The V gene is TRBV5-4, the J gene TRBJ2-2, with a possible D match to TRBD2 (6 bases). V was shortened by 4 bases and J by 1 base, with 14 bases between the two germline ends. The CDR3 covers 16 residues. Germline CDR1 is SGHNT and CDR2 is YYREEE (reference sequence). This chain's CDR3 is CASSRLLARNTGELFF. The CDR3 DNA follows: TGTGCCAGCAGCCGGCTACTAGCTCGGAACACCGGGGAGCTGTTTTTT. The whole variable domain, filled in from reference TRBV5-4 and TRBJ2-2, reads ETGVTQSPTHLIKTRGQQVTLRCSSQSGHNTVSWYQQALGQGPQFIFQYYREEENGRGNFPPRFSGLQFPNYSSELNVNALELDDSALYLCASSRLLARNTGELFFGEGSRLTVL.

This clone occurred once. This chain connects TRBV6-6 to TRBJ2-2, with D perhaps matching TRBD2 (5 bases). In germline, CDR1 is MNHNY, CDR2 SVGAGI (reference sequence). V dropped 5 bases and J dropped 1 base, with 11 bases sitting between them. This CDR3 contains 15 residues. CDR3 coding DNA: TGTGCCAGCAGTGTACTAAGCGGGAACACCGGGGAGCTGTTTTTT. Its protein is CASSVLSGNTGELFF.

V usage is TRBV5-6 and J usage is TRBJ2-7; the D is unclear. Deletions cut 4 bases from V and 0 bases from J, with 8 bases between. CDR3 length: 13 amino acids. Germline CDR1 and CDR2: SGHDT and YYEEEE. The CDR3 DNA sequence: TGTGCCAGCAGCGTGGTAGACTCCTACGAGCAGTACTTC. Its protein product is CASSVVDSYEQYF.

The chain joins TRBV7-3 to TRBJ1-6; no clear D. The CDR3 sequence is 13 residues long. Germline V gene data show CDR1 as SGHTA and CDR2 as FQGTGA. V was cut by 1 base and J by 6 bases, with 4 bases left in between. Here the CDR3 reads CASSLMANSPLHF. The CDR3 nucleotides read TGTGCCAGCAGCTTAATGGCTAATTCACCCCTCCACTTT.

V usage is TRBV4-2 and J usage is TRBJ2-3; maybe TRBD2 (5 bases). CDR1 and CDR2 (germline): LGHNA, YNFKEQ. Trimming shortened V by 1 base and J by 2 bases, and 10 bases separated the two germline ends. This CDR3 has 15 residues. The CDR3 DNA reads TGTGCCAGCAGCCAAGCTAGCCCCAACACAGATACGCAGTATTTT. Its translation is CASSQASPNTDTQYF.

The chain has TRBV11-3 and TRBJ2-3, with 9 bases identical to TRBD1. CDR3 length: 15 residues. CDR1 and CDR2 from the germline V gene are SGHNT and YENEEA. V was pared by 5 bases and J by 3 bases, with 6 bases of the junction left unmatched. The CDR3 protein is CASSPGQGITDTQYF. CDR3 coding DNA: TGTGCCAGCAGCCCCGGACAGGGGATTACAGATACGCAGTATTTT.

V is TRBV9 and J is TRBJ1-2, with D possibly TRBD1 on 5 matching bases. Germline V gives CDR1 SGDLS, CDR2 YYNGEE. The ends were cut back, 0 bases at V and 0 bases at J, with 9 bases in the middle. CDR3 length: 15 residues. The CDR3 region has the DNA TGTGCCAGCAGCGTAGGTCCAGGGCCTAACTATGGCTACACCTTC. Translated, it gives CASSVGPGPNYGYTF.